This T cell receptor (beta chain) stems from a study of shared clonotypes between healthy human individuals. Positively selected for CCR7, the CD45RO-negative cells used as naive CD8 cells excluded terminally differentiated effector memory CD45RA+ cells. This table comes from immunoSEQ multiplex PCR, and its TCRdb copy is limited to in-frame clones, with some not included. Found here are about 800,000 clones, 95% to 97% of them singletons; the top ten hold 0.2% to 0.25%. Germline CDR1 reads MNHEY; CDR2 reads SVGAGI. CDR3 length: 14 amino acids. Germline trimming cut 6 bases from V and 3 bases from J; bases unmatched to any gene: 3.

The V call is TRBV6-5, the J call TRBJ2-7, with TRBD2 matching 12 bases. The sequencing input was naive CD8+ T cells sorted from blood. The clonotype originates from a man aged 30 to 45 in good health. The CDR3 sequence: CASSLGLAGYEQYF. The CDR3 DNA reads as TGTGCCAGCAGCTTGGGACTAGCGGGCTACGAGCAGTACTTC.